Shown below are 14 T cell receptor beta chains from a single sample sequenced in a study of identical twins. TCRdb re-analysed the 5' RACE reads in MiXCR, keeping a single row per CDR3 protein. The sample carries 200,000 to 250,000 distinct CDR3 sequences, over 5% recorded once. The same specimen was also included in a second study, on T cells expressing NK-cell markers.

The sequencing sample was made of CD8+ T cells sorted from blood. The source of these receptors is a woman younger than 30 in good health.

In this sample, this clonotype turned up many times. CDR3 DNA sequence: TGTGCCAGCAGCTTGGGACAGGGCTACGAGCAGTACTTC. It is translated as CASSLGQGYEQYF. The chain couples TRBV12-3 or TRBV12-4 to TRBJ2-7; 9 nucleotides agree with TRBD1. Trimming removed 6 bases from V and 3 bases from J; junction bases left unmatched: 3. The CDR3 is 13 amino acids.

This clonotype was recorded at least ten times. J is TRBJ1-4 and V is TRBV11-2; no reliable D call. The V gene lost 1 base and the J gene lost 0 bases, with 0 bases spanning the gap. Per the germline V gene, CDR1 is SGHAT and CDR2 is FQNNGV. The CDR3 is made up of 13 amino acids. The CDR3 is CASSLATNEKLFF. CDR3 DNA: TGTGCCAGCAGCTTAGCAACTAATGAAAAACTGTTTTTT.

This clonotype has a count of ten or more. This rearrangement joins TRBV6-2 or TRBV6-3 to TRBJ2-7, with 8 nucleotides matching TRBD2. The CDR3 is made up of 14 amino acids. Germline V gene sequence: CDR1 MNHEY, CDR2 SVGEGT. V was pared by 2 bases and J by 3 bases, with 3 bases of the junction left unmatched. CDR3 sequence: CASSYAGLGYEQYF. Written as DNA, the CDR3 is TGTGCCAGCAGTTACGCGGGACTAGGCTACGAGCAGTACTTC.

This clonotype was observed many times. The chain combines TRBV10-3 with TRBJ1-1; D is unresolved. Trimming shortened V by 7 bases and J by 1 base, and 13 bases separated the two germline ends. CDR3 size: 14 residues. From germline, CDR1 is ENHRY and CDR2 SYGVKD. CDR3: CAIMSGPGNTEAFF. For the CDR3, the DNA is TGTGCCATCATGAGTGGGCCCGGGAACACTGAAGCTTTCTTT.

In this sample, this clonotype turned up a few times. This chain connects TRBV6-1 to TRBJ2-7; 7 bases map to TRBD1. Germline CDR1 MNHNS, CDR2 SASEGT. V shed 8 bases, J shed 4 bases, and the junction held 8 bases outside the gene matches. The length of the CDR3 is 13 residues. The CDR3 is CASVGTESYEQYF. CDR3 sequence (DNA): TGTGCCAGCGTCGGGACAGAATCGTACGAGCAGTACTTC.

This clonotype came up a few times. The V call is TRBV12-3 or TRBV12-4, the J call TRBJ2-7; TRBD1 aligns across 9 bases. V was clipped by 3 bases and J by 5 bases; unmatched bases: 5. There are 14 residues in the CDR3. The chain's CDR3 is CASSFLQGAHEQYF. The CDR3 nucleotides read TGTGCCAGCAGTTTCCTACAGGGGGCCCACGAGCAGTACTTC.

CDR3 sequence: CASSADRGWETQYF. CDR3 bases: TGTGCCAGCAGCGCGGACAGGGGTTGGGAGACCCAGTACTTC. The J gene is TRBJ2-5, the V gene TRBV9; 9 nucleotides agree with TRBD1. Germline-derived CDR1 and CDR2 are SGDLS and YYNGEE. This CDR3 contains 14 residues. V shed 3 bases and J 5 bases; nucleotides not matched to a gene: 5.

This clonotype came up many times. The rearrangement links TRBV5-6 to TRBJ1-1, with D hard to call. This CDR3 region has 13 residues. Between the trimmed V and J ends, which lost 0 bases and 4 bases, there was a span of 7 bases. CDR1 and CDR2 from the germline V gene are SGHDT and YYEEEE. The CDR3 protein is CASSLGGSTEAFF. CDR3 DNA: TGTGCCAGCAGCTTGGGAGGGAGCACTGAAGCTTTCTTT.

There are many counts of this clonotype. One end of the junction does not line up with germline, which may come from a read error. J is TRBJ2-1 and V is TRBV7-6; tentatively, D is TRBD1 (6 bases). The CDR3 spans 13 residues. Germline V CDR1 and CDR2: SGHVS, FNYEAQ. The CDR3 reads CASSLDSYNEQFF. The CDR3 nucleotides are TGCGCCAGCAGCTTGGACAGTTACAATGAGCAGTTCTTC.

The gene calls are TRBV27 and TRBJ2-1, with 10 bases identical to TRBD1. Trimming took 7 bases from V and 4 from J; bases not matched to a gene: 4. Germline CDR1 is MNHEY and CDR2 is SMNVEV (reference sequence). The CDR3 runs 14 residues. The CDR3 protein is CASTGQGIYNEQFF. CDR3 in DNA: TGTGCCAGCACGGGACAGGGGATTTACAATGAGCAGTTCTTC.

The rearrangement joins TRBV20-1 to TRBJ2-7, with a possible D match to TRBD1 (5 bases). CDR1 and CDR2 from the germline V gene are DFQATT and SNEGSKA (reference sequence). The CDR3 loop spans 16 amino acids. V was trimmed by 0 bases and J by 5 bases, leaving 20 bases between them. CDR3 sequence (DNA): TGCAGTGCTAGAGATTTGGCAGGGAAAGGATCCGACGAGCAGTACTTC. Its protein is CSARDLAGKGSDEQYF.

This clonotype was counted a few times. The chain employs TRBV7-6 and TRBJ2-1; TRBD2 matches at 12 bases. The CDR3 consists of 16 residues. The germline CDR1 and CDR2 sequences are SGHVS and FNYEAQ. The V gene end was trimmed by 2 bases and the J gene end by 8 bases; junction bases not matched to a gene: 7. CDR3 nucleotides: TGTGCCAGCAGCTTAACCCCTAGCGGGAGGGCAGATGAGCAGTTCTTC. It codes for CASSLTPSGRADEQFF.

There are many counts of this clonotype. The V gene is TRBV5-1, the J gene TRBJ2-1; D possibly corresponds to TRBD2 (6 bases). Germline values: CDR1 SGHRS, CDR2 YFSETQ. Trimming cost V 4 bases and J 0 bases, with 11 bases left between them. There are 15 residues in the CDR3. The CDR3 spells CASSLGDSSYNEQFF. CDR3 coding DNA: TGCGCCAGCAGCCTAGGGGACTCCTCCTACAATGAGCAGTTCTTC. Combining the CDR3 with reference TRBV5-1 and TRBJ2-1 gives the whole variable domain KAGVTQTPRYLIKTRGQQVTLSCSPISGHRSVSWYQQTPGQGLQFLFEYFSETQRNKGNFPGRFSGRQFSNSRSEMNVSTLELGDSALYLCASSLGDSSYNEQFFGPGTRLTVL.

The table lists this clonotype with a few counts. This rearrangement joins TRBV6-2 or TRBV6-3 to TRBJ2-2; TRBD1 aligns across 7 bases. The germline V gene encodes CDR1 MNHEY and CDR2 SVGEGT. The CDR3 consists of 19 residues. V shed 2 bases and J 0 bases; nucleotides not matched to a gene: 12. Here the CDR3 reads CASSYPISVRGPNTGELFF. CDR3 bases: TGTGCCAGCAGTTACCCAATTTCTGTAAGGGGGCCGAACACCGGGGAGCTGTTTTTT.